This T cell receptor beta chain is from a study of T cell responses to AZD1222 COVID-19 vaccine. Across the study: Timing groups of about 4 and about 12 weeks for second doses were pooled. The study's findings and limits: A reported finding is that nearly half of spike-specific TCRs target unmutated variant regions. Without day 14 samples, only post-peak T cell repertoires were studied. Mostly white British, mostly female donors; authors suggested clonal diversity may be underestimated.

The V end lost 9 bases, the J end lost 0 bases, and 8 bases lay between the germline ends. The V gene's germline CDR1 is MNHEY and CDR2 SMNVEV (reference sequence). CDR3 length equals 12 residues. Profiling relied on immunoSEQ multiplex PCR, and the TCRdb table lists in-frame clones only, not all of them. In the table there are 150,000 to 200,000 clones, approximately 90% of which are singletons. Only one count was recorded for this clone. Antigen specificity is unknown. This TCR derives from an adult in good health. The sequencing here drew on peripheral blood, taken on day 0 of AZD1222 vaccination. The chain is built from TRBV27 and TRBJ1-2, with D perhaps TRBD1 (5 bases). The CDR3 region has the DNA TGTGCCAGGCTGACAGCTAACTATGGCTACACCTTC. Translation gives CARLTANYGYTF.